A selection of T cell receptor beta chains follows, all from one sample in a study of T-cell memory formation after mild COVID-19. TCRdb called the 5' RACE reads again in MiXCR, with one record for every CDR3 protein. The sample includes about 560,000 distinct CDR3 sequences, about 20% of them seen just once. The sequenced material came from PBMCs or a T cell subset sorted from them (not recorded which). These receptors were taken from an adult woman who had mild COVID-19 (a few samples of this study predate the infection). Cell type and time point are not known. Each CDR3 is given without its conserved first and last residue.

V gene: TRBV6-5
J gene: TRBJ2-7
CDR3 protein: ASSPGTEFYEQY

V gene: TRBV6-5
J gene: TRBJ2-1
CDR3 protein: ASTRDRGTGNNEQF

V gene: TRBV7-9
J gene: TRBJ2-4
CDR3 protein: ASSHPLSGGVEVQY

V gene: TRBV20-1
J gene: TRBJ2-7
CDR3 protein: SARRLADSYEQY

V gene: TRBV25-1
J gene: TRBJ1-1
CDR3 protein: ASSDAGVGTEAF

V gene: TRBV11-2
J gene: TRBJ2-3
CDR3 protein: ASSWEGGKSDTQY

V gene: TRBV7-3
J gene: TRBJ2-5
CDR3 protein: ASSPTREPRETQY

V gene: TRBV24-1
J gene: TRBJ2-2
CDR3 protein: ATSPRTGTSGSTGELF

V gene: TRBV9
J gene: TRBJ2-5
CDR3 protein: ASSLTGLAGEPPEETQY

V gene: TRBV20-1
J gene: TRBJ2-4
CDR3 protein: SARSWGLNIQY

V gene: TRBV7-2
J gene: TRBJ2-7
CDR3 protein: ASSLAPGEGQY

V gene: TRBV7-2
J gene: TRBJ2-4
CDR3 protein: ASSFQRGLTKNIQY

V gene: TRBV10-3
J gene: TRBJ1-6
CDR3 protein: AISESEVSPLH

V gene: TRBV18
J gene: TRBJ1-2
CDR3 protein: ASSPDRSGYT

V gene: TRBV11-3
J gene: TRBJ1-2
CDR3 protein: ASSLGPFDSDGYT

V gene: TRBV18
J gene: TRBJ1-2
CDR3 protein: ASSPPPGYYGYT

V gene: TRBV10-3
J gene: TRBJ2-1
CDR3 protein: AIKASGRAEQYNEQF

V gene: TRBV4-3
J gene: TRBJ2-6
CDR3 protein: ASSQTSNVLT

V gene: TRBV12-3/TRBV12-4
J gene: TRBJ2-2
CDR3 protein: ASSLVGGGTGELF

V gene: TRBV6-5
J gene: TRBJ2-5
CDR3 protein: ASSRGAGVGVLETQY

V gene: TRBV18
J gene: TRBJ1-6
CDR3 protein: ASSPAGSNSPLH

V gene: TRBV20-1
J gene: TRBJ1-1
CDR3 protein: SANQQRRGLPNTEAF

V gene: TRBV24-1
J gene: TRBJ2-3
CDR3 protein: ATDIAGRSTDTQY

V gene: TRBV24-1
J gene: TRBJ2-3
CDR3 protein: ATSDPMADTQY

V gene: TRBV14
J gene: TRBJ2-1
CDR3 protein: ASSNGTGPLKGQF

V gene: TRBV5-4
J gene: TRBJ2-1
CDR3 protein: ASSLPGTVSYNEQF

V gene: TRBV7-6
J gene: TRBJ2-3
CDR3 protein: ASSLTWDTQY

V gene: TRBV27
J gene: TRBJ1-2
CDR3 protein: ASSLSIGGGGYT

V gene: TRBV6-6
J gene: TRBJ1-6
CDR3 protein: ASRNTRQGARAGNSPLH

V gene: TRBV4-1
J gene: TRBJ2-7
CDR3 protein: ASSQDPGQIVYEQY

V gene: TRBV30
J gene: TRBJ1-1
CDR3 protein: AWSVSEGAEAF

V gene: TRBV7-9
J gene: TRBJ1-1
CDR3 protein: ASTLSQGALGNTEAF

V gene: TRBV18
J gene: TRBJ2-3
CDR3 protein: ASSPAWGGSTDTQY

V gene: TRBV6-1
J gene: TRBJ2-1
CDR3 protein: ASSERQGSNEQF

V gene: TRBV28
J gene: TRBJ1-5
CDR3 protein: ASSRTGGVVNQPQH

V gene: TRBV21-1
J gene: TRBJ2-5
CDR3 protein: ASSGYRGRSPETQY

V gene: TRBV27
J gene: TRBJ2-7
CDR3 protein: ASSRTALSSYEQY

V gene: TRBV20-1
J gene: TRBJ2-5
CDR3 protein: SARTLGALY

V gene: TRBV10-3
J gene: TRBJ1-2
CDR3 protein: AISPGQAAGYGYT

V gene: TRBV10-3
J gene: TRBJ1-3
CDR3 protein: AIRAGLSGNTIY

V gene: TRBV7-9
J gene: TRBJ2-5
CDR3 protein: ASSHIMTSPYQETQY

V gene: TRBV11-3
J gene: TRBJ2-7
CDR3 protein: ASSLGRTSGRMYEQY

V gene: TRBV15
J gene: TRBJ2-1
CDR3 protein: ATSPISGGSYNEQF

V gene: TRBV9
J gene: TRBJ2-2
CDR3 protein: ASSVGRRGSMNTGELF

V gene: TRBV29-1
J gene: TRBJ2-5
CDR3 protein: SVEDEGMVETQY

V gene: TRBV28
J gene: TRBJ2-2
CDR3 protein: ASSSPIGTGELF

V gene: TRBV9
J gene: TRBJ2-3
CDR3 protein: ASSEGDAGGTDTQY

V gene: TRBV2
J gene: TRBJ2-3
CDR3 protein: ASSPQGLRTDTQY